In its sample, the clone carrying this T cell receptor beta chain was seen many times. What it binds is unknown. CDR3 size: 15 residues. Germline lookup yields CDR1 SGHVS and CDR2 FNYEAQ. Between the trimmed V and J ends, which lost 1 base and 2 bases, there was a span of 11 bases. TCRdb ran MiXCR on the reads and lists one entry per CDR3 protein. Of about 530,000 distinct CDR3 sequences listed, around a quarter are singletons. This record comes from a study of T cell repertoires in cytomegalovirus infection. About the research overall: Both CMV infection and a matching HLA type were indicated by public TCR beta signatures.

Study outcomes and limitations: HLA-C-restricted TCR beta clonotypes specific for CMV led the ex vivo response. CMV carriers having the relevant HLA were flagged by cumulative public TCR beta family frequency.

This sequence joins TRBV7-6 and TRBJ1-1; D gene uncertain. Source material: PBMCs. The sequence came from a human donor in good health (CMV status not recorded). Some clones in this sample may be carry-over from other donors' samples. The CDR3 region is CASSLEADPNTEAFF. In DNA, the CDR3 is TGTGCCAGCAGCTTAGAGGCTGACCCAAACACTGAAGCTTTCTTT.